This is a list of T cell receptor beta chains from one sample in a study of early T cells in non-severe SARS-CoV-2 infection. Each CDR3 protein is one row after TCRdb ran MiXCR on the 5' RACE reads. The sample holds 60,000 to 65,000 distinct CDR3 sequences, more than 9% seen once. The sequenced material came from whole blood. The receptors originated from an adult who was a healthcare worker with PCR-confirmed SARS-CoV-2 infection or an uninfected control (not recorded which). Both conserved end residues are part of each CDR3. A D gene is named only where the DNA matches it firmly. Clone size appears in some rows only: once, few, many, or a class for an expanded clone.

V gene	D gene	clone size	J gene	CDR3 DNA	CDR3 protein
TRBV5-1	NA	few	TRBJ2-5	TGCGCCAGCAGCTCTCGGACACGGCAAGAGACCCAGTACTTC	CASSSRTRQETQYF
TRBV24-1	NA	NA	TRBJ1-1	TGTGCCACCAGTGATTCTGGCGGTTTGAACACTGAAGCTTTCTTT	CATSDSGGLNTEAFF
TRBV12-3/TRBV12-4	NA	NA	TRBJ1-2	TGTGCCAGCAGTCCAGCTACCGAAAGTTCCAATGGCTACACCTTC	CASSPATESSNGYTF
TRBV29-1	NA	many	TRBJ1-4	TGCAGCGTTGTAGGAACTAATGAAAAACTGTTTTTT	CSVVGTNEKLFF
TRBV6-1	NA	few	TRBJ2-5	TGTGCCAGCAGTGCGGGGTTAGGAGAGACCCAGTACTTC	CASSAGLGETQYF
TRBV6-2/TRBV6-3	NA	many	TRBJ2-2	TGTGCCAGTGGACCCCTCGGTGGCACCGGGGAGCTGTTTTTT	CASGPLGGTGELFF
TRBV5-4	TRBD1	NA	TRBJ1-2	TGTGCCAGCAGCTTGTGGGCAGGGGGCTATGGCTACACCTTC	CASSLWAGGYGYTF
TRBV2	NA	many	TRBJ1-4	TGTGCCAGCAGTGATAGAACAGGAGACAATGAAAAACTGTTTTTT	CASSDRTGDNEKLFF
TRBV11-2	NA	NA	TRBJ2-3	TGTGCCAGCAGCTTGGAACGGGGGCGGGGTACGCAGTATTTT	CASSLERGRGTQYF
TRBV9	TRBD1	few	TRBJ2-2	TGTGCCAGCAGCGTATCTCTCAGGGGGCAAAACACCGGGGAGCTGTTTTTT	CASSVSLRGQNTGELFF
TRBV11-2	TRBD1	few	TRBJ2-2	TGTGCCAGCACTATCCCAGGGGGCGCTGAGACCGGGGAGCTGTTTTTT	CASTIPGGAETGELFF
TRBV3-1	NA	NA	TRBJ1-6	TGTGCCAGCAGCCAAGAAGGGGAGAATTCACCCCTCCACTTT	CASSQEGENSPLHF
TRBV5-4	TRBD2	many	TRBJ2-3	TGTGCCAGCAGCATAGGACTAGCGGGGCAGGATACGCAGTATTTT	CASSIGLAGQDTQYF
TRBV5-4	NA	NA	TRBJ2-4	TGTGCCAGCAGCTTGTCTGGGGGGCGAGCCAAAAACATTCAGTACTTC	CASSLSGGRAKNIQYF
TRBV5-1	NA	few	TRBJ2-2	TGCGCCAGCAGCTTGACAGGTCTCCCATCGAACACCGGGGAGCTGTTTTTT	CASSLTGLPSNTGELFF
TRBV19	NA	NA	TRBJ2-3	TGTGCCAGTAGTAGGTCCCCTAGCGAAGACACAGATACGCAGTATTTT	CASSRSPSEDTDTQYF
TRBV14	TRBD2	NA	TRBJ2-4	TGTGCCAGCAGCCTTCCTCCTCTGATACTAGCGGGGGACCTGGACAAAAACATTCAGTACTTC	CASSLPPLILAGDLDKNIQYF
TRBV5-4	NA	many	TRBJ1-2	TGTGCCAGCAGCTTGTTCGGGGGCGGTGGCTACACCTTC	CASSLFGGGGYTF
TRBV14	NA	few	TRBJ2-3	TGTGCCAGCAGCCAAGGAGGCACAGATACGCAGTATTTT	CASSQGGTDTQYF
TRBV19	NA	NA	TRBJ2-1	TGTGCCAGTAGTGACCCCCGGGCGCGTGCGAACAATGAGCAGTTCTTC	CASSDPRARANNEQFF
TRBV2	NA	few	TRBJ2-2	TGTGCCAGCAGGGAAGTCGGAGTTAACACCGGGGAGCTGTTTTTT	CASREVGVNTGELFF
TRBV7-8	NA	NA	TRBJ1-5	TGTGCCAGCAGCCCCCAGATGGCAAATCAGCCCCAGCATTTT	CASSPQMANQPQHF
TRBV14	TRBD1	NA	TRBJ2-3	TGTGCCAGCAGCCAAGACCCCACAGGGGGCACAGATACGCAGTATTTT	CASSQDPTGGTDTQYF
TRBV10-2	NA	NA	TRBJ1-1	TGCGCCAGCAGTTCCGGGACGAGAAACACTGAAGCTTTCTTT	CASSSGTRNTEAFF
TRBV5-6	NA	NA	TRBJ2-2	TGTGCCAGCAGCTTGTCACCGGCGACAGGCCAAGGAAGGATCGGGGAGCTGTTTTTT	CASSLSPATGQGRIGELFF
TRBV7-9	NA	NA	TRBJ1-1	TGTGCCAGCAGCTCAACGTACACTGAAGCTTTCTTT	CASSSTYTEAFF
TRBV30	NA	few	TRBJ1-5	TGTGCCTGGAGAGGCGGGGATCAGCCCCAGCATTTT	CAWRGGDQPQHF
TRBV9	TRBD2	many	TRBJ2-6	TGTGCCAGCAGCTTAGGACTAGCGGGGATCTCTGGGGCCAACGTCCTGACTTTC	CASSLGLAGISGANVLTF
TRBV5-4	NA	few	TRBJ1-3	TGTGCCAGCAGCGACGCCAGGGGCCGGGGAAACACCATATATTTT	CASSDARGRGNTIYF
TRBV6-5	NA	NA	TRBJ2-1	TGTGCCAGCTGGGTCGACAATGAGCAGTTCTTC	CASWVDNEQFF
TRBV6-4	NA	few	TRBJ2-5	TGTGCCAGCAGTGACCCAACAGTCCAAGAGACCCAGTACTTC	CASSDPTVQETQYF
TRBV4-1	NA	NA	TRBJ1-4	TGCGCCAGCAGCCAGAGAGGTCTGGAGGGATGGGTTAATGAAAAACTGTTTTTT	CASSQRGLEGWVNEKLFF
TRBV5-1	NA	NA	TRBJ1-1	TGCGCCAGCAGCCAGGGAAGGACCCGCACTGAAGCTTTCTTT	CASSQGRTRTEAFF
TRBV24-1	NA	many	TRBJ2-1	TGTGCCACCGGTAGGGCTAGAGGGGGGGCGGTCAATGAGCAGTTCTTC	CATGRARGGAVNEQFF
TRBV5-1	NA	few	TRBJ2-3	TGCGCCAGCAGCTCCGGCTACGCGGGACAGTCTAGCACAGATACGCAGTATTTT	CASSSGYAGQSSTDTQYF
TRBV3-1	NA	NA	TRBJ2-1	TGTGCCAGCAGCCAAGGGGGGGGCCGGTACAATGAGCAGTTCTTC	CASSQGGGRYNEQFF
TRBV5-1	NA	NA	TRBJ1-5	TGCGCCAGCAGAGAGGGCCGAAATCAGCCCCAGCATTTT	CASREGRNQPQHF
TRBV14	NA	few	TRBJ1-2	TGTGCCAGCAGCCAACAGGCCGCCAACTATGGCTACACCTTC	CASSQQAANYGYTF
TRBV18	TRBD1	NA	TRBJ1-6	TGTGCCAGCTCACCTATAGGACAGGCAGAGTCCTATAATTCACCCCTCCACTTT	CASSPIGQAESYNSPLHF
TRBV3-1	NA	many	TRBJ1-6	TGTGCCAGCAGCCCGGACAGTGTTGGATCACCCCTCCACTTT	CASSPDSVGSPLHF
TRBV19	NA	few	TRBJ2-5	TGTGCCAGTAGTCTCGGGGGTCCCCAAGAGACCCAGTACTTC	CASSLGGPQETQYF
TRBV30	NA	NA	TRBJ1-1	TGTGCCTGGAGTGTACAAAGAGGCACTGAAGCTTTCTTT	CAWSVQRGTEAFF
TRBV6-1	TRBD1	NA	TRBJ1-5	TGTGCCAGCAGTGAAGGGGGACAGGGAGCAACCCAGCATTTT	CASSEGGQGATQHF
TRBV20-1	NA	NA	TRBJ2-5	TGCAGTGCTAGAGATCATTTTGGAGTTGGGGAAGAGACCCAGTACTTC	CSARDHFGVGEETQYF
TRBV11-2	NA	few	TRBJ2-2	TGTGCCAGCAGCTTAGATGGCAGCACCGGGGAGCTGTTTTTT	CASSLDGSTGELFF
TRBV29-1	NA	few	TRBJ2-6	TGCAGCGTTTCCGGGACGGACTACTCTGGGGCCAACGTCCTGACTTTC	CSVSGTDYSGANVLTF
TRBV11-2	NA	many	TRBJ1-1	TGTGCCAGCAGCTTAGATCGAGGTAGCCCGAGCGGAGCTTTCTTT	CASSLDRGSPSGAFF
TRBV20-1	NA	NA	TRBJ1-6	TGCAGTGCTAGAGTTCTCGGGGGTAGCTCCTATAATTCACCCCTCCACTTT	CSARVLGGSSYNSPLHF
TRBV4-2	NA	many	TRBJ1-6	TGTGCCAGCAGCCCCGAGGGGGGGAATTCACCCCTCCACTTT	CASSPEGGNSPLHF
TRBV5-1	NA	many	TRBJ1-5	TGCGCCAGCAGCTTGGGGGGGACGGATAGCAATCAGCCCCAGCATTTT	CASSLGGTDSNQPQHF
TRBV3-1	NA	few	TRBJ2-3	TGTGCCAGCAGCCATGGGGGGCGGTACACAGATACGCAGTATTTT	CASSHGGRYTDTQYF
TRBV7-8	NA	few	TRBJ1-4	TGTGCCAGCAGCTTAGGCTGGGGGATTAATGAAAAACTGTTTTTT	CASSLGWGINEKLFF